Described below is a single TCR beta chain sequence and its context. The specificity of this receptor is unknown. No base qualities exist here, and no much larger clone lies one base off it. These data belong to a study of blood T cells in healthy people across ages (dated by TCRdb to about 2015). In terms of the full investigation: In model experiments, roughly one uniquely barcoded TCR beta cDNA molecule per two T cells was captured by template switching. Age-related changes in TCR beta repertoire diversity were measured in the study by deep sequencing normalized with unique cDNA molecular identifiers. Four age groups were formed from the donors: young (average roughly 15 years), middle-aged (approximately 41), aged (62) and long-lived (approximately 80). Donors of different ages were randomly distributed across sequencing lanes to avoid experimental bias. Using the same blood draw, the study looked at two additional independent replicas of 1 million unique cDNA reads for two donors, one aged 18 to 30 and the other aged 80 or older. What the work shows at the level of the full study, not this receptor alone: Total diversity estimates from one million sequenced T cells were considered lower bounds and underestimates. Bulk unsorted PBMC profiling prevented conclusive comparison of naive and antigen-experienced compartments. Because the CMV infection status of the donors was unknown, age-related changes in expanded clonotypes may potentially have been confounded. Observed TCR beta diversity correlated strongly with the percentage of naive T cells measured by flow cytometry. As age increased, observed TCR beta diversity per million T cells dropped in a roughly linear way, and a significant reduction was already evident by age 40. Compared with the aged group, more naive CD4+ T cells, fewer expanded clones and increased TCR diversity were shown by the long-lived group, suggesting age selection.

Libraries were constructed by 5' RACE. TCRdb records Illumina HiSeq 2500 as the sequencer. A second PCR of about 6 to 12 cycles was run with a J-beta primer mix and a sample-barcoded 5' primer. A template-switch 5' adaptor carrying 12 random nucleotides introduced a unique molecular identifier onto each TCR beta cDNA molecule. Each sample yielded at least 2.5 million CDR3-containing paired-end reads. The Mint cDNA synthesis kit, primed by a TRBC-specific oligonucleotide, was used to synthesize first-strand cDNA from all RNA. After uracil-DNA glycosylase treatment, a first 18-cycle PCR used universal primers M1SS and BC2_uni_R on all cDNA. The authors processed their data as follows. Each sample was normalized by randomly selecting 1 million high-quality reads, each carrying a distinct molecular identifier. Reads sharing molecular identifiers were discarded rather than binned into consensus sequences. MiTCR, with a Q25 quality threshold and the strictest error-elimination algorithm, was used for CDR3 identification, clonotype clustering and error correction. Lower-bound total TCR beta diversity was estimated with a nonparametric unseen species model using Euler transformation. TCRdb redid the processing of the public reads, applying fastp at Q25 and MiXCR, and retained in-frame beta chains. Merged by CDR3 protein, the rows form single entries marked with the most common genes and DNA. These V and J calls are TCRdb output, not the study's own analysis. The sample yields just over 1 million distinct CDR3 sequences; around 43% were counted once. The ten largest clones represent under 20% of the sample.

Systemically healthy Caucasian individuals from Russia, about 38 in total and aged roughly 6 to 100 years, were included as donors. About 9.6 milliliters of peripheral blood were collected from each donor into EDTA-treated Vacutainer tubes. PBMCs were isolated by Ficoll-Paque density-gradient centrifugation, with at least 6 million obtained per sample. Total RNA was extracted from PBMCs with Trizol reagent, with at least 5 micrograms obtained per sample. For every donor, an aliquot of PBMCs went through flow cytometry to measure the percentages of naive CD45RAhigh/CD27high T cells. CDR1 and CDR2 were assigned from the germline V gene (reference sequence) as SGHAT and FQDESV. The CDR3 numbers 16 residues from cysteine through phenylalanine. Here the CDR3 DNA is all that survives: 48 bases in frame from base 1.

The source is a woman aged 60-75 years in good health. The sequence is built from TRBV11-1 and TRBJ2-1; the D gene is not confidently resolved. The closer fit of TRBJ2-7 to the DNA end suggests the J call may be wrong. The sample comprised blood. The bases read TGTGCCAGCAGCTTATGGGGTGCAAGTTCCTACAATGAGCAGTACTTC. The translation is CASSLWGASSYNEQYF.